A single T cell receptor (beta chain) is shown here with its context. The antigen is unknown. The germline V and J ends were trimmed by 5 bases and 1 base, with 14 bases remaining between them. Germline-derived CDR1 and CDR2 are MNHEY and SMNVEV (reference sequence). This CDR3 spans 15 amino acids. This record belongs to a study of cytomegalovirus exposure and HLA in healthy donors. The study ran its PCR with 60 Vbeta and 13 Jbeta primers. Only in-frame clones appear in the TCRdb table, and some are missing; sequencing was by immunoSEQ multiplex PCR. The sample yields tens of thousands of clones, 80% to 90% seen once. Study findings and constraints: Specific recognition of CMV antigens was confirmed in vitro for three chains (all CMV-associated).

This chain joins TRBV27 and TRBJ1-1; D is perhaps TRBD1 (6 bases). Sequencing was performed on PBMCs. The clonotype comes from a woman in her 30s in good health and CMV-seronegative. Here the CDR3 reads CASSPSGTPNTEAFF. Here the CDR3 DNA reads TGTGCCAGCAGTCCCTCCGGGACACCGAACACTGAAGCTTTCTTT.